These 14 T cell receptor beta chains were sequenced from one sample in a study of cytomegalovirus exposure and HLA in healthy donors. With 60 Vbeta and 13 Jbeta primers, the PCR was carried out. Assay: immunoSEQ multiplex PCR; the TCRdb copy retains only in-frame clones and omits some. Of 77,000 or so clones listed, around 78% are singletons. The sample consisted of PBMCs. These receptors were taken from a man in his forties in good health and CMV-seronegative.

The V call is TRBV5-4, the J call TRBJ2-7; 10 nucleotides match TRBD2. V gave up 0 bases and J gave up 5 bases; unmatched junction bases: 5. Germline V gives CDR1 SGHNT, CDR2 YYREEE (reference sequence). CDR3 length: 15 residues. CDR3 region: CASSLVLAGNDEQYF. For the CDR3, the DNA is TGTGCCAGCAGCTTGGTACTAGCGGGAAACGACGAGCAGTACTTC.

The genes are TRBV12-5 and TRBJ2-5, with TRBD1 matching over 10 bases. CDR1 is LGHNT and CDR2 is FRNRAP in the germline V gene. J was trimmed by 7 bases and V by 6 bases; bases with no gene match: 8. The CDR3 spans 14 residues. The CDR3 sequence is CASGRPGTGVTQYF. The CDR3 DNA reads TGTGCTAGTGGACGTCCCGGGACAGGGGTGACCCAGTACTTC.

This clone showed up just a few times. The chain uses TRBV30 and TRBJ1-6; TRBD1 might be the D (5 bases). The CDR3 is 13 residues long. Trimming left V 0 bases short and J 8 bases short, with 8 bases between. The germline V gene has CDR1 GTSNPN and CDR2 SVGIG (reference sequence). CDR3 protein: CAWSVQAYSPLHF. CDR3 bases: TGTGCCTGGAGTGTACAGGCCTATTCACCCCTCCACTTT.

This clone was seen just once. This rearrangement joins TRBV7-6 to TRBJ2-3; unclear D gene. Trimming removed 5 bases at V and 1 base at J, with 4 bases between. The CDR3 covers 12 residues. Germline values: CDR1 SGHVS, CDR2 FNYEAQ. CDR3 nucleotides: TGTGCCAGCAGCCGTGGCACAGATACGCAGTATTTT. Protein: CASSRGTDTQYF.

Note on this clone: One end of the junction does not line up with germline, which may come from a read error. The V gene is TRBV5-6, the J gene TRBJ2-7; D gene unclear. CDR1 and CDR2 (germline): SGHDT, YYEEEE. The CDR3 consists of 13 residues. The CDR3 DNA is TGTGCCAGCAGCTTGGCGGTCCCAGTTGGAGTAGCATTC. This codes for CASSLAVPVGVAF. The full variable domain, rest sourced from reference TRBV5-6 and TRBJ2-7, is DAGVTQSPTHLIKTRGQQVTLRCSPKSGHDTVSWYQQALGQGPQFIFQYYEEEERQRGNFPDRFSGHQFPNYSSELNVNALLLGDSALYLCASSLAVPVGVAFGPGTRLTVT.

The CDR3 is CASSPLGNRNEQFF. CDR3 DNA sequence: TGTGCCAGCAGCCCCCTAGGAAATCGCAATGAGCAGTTCTTC. The chain has TRBV7-6 and TRBJ2-1; D is undetermined. Germline V gene data show CDR1 as SGHVS and CDR2 as FNYEAQ. This CDR3 contains 14 residues. Trimming took 5 bases from V and 6 from J, leaving 14 bases between them.

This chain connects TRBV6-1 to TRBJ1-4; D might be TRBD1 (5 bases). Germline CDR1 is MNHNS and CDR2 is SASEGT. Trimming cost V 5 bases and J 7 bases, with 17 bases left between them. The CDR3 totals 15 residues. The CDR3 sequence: CASSLRDGAVEKLFF. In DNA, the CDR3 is TGTGCCAGCAGTCTCAGGGATGGGGCAGTTGAAAAACTGTTTTTT.

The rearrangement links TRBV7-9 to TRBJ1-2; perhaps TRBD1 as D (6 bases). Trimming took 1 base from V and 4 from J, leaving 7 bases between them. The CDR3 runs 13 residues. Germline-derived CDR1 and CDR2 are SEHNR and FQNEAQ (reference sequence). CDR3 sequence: CASSLGTVYGYTF. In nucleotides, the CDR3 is TGTGCCAGCAGCTTAGGGACAGTCTATGGCTACACCTTC.

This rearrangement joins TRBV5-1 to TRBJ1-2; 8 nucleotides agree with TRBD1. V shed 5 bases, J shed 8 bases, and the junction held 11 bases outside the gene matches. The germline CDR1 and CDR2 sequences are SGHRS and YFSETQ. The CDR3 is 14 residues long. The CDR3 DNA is TGCGCCAGCAGTTTCTTGCAGGGGGCGCGAGGCTACACCTTC. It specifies CASSFLQGARGYTF. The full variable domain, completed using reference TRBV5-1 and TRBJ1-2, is KAGVTQTPRYLIKTRGQQVTLSCSPISGHRSVSWYQQTPGQGLQFLFEYFSETQRNKGNFPGRFSGRQFSNSRSEMNVSTLELGDSALYLCASSFLQGARGYTFGSGTRLTVV.

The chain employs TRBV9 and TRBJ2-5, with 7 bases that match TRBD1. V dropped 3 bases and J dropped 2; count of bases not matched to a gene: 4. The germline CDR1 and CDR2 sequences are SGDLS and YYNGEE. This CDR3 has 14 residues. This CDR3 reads CASSATGVQETQYF. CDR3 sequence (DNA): TGTGCCAGCAGCGCTACAGGGGTACAAGAGACCCAGTACTTC.

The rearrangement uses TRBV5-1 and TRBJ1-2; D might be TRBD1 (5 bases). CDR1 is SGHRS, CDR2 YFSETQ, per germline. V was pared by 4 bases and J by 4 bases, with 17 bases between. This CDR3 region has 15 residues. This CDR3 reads CASSPAAGEGYGYTF. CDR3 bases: TGCGCCAGCAGCCCGGCCGCGGGGGAGGGCTATGGCTACACCTTC.

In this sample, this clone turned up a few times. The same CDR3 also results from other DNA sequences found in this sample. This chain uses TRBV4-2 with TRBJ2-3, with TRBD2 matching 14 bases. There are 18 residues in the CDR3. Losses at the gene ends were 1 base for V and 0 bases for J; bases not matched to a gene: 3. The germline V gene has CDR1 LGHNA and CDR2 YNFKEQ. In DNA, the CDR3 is TGTGCCAGCAGCCAAGGACTAGCGGGAGGGCCTAGCACAGATACGCAGTATTTT. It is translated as CASSQGLAGGPSTDTQYF.

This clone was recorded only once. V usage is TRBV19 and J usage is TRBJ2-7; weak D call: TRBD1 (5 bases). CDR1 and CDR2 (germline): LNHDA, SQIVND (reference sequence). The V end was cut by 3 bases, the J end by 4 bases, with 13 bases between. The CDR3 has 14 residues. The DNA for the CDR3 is TGTGCCAGTAGTATGACAGTTCTTTCTTACGAGCAGTACTTC. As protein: CASSMTVLSYEQYF.

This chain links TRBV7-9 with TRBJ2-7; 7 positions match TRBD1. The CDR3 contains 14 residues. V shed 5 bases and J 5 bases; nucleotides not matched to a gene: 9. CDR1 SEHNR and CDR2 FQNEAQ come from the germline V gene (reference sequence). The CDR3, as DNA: TGTGCCAGCAGCCAGACAGGGTCGACACACGAGCAGTACTTC. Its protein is CASSQTGSTHEQYF. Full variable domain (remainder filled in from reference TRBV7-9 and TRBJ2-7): DTGVSQNPRHKITKRGQNVTFRCDPISEHNRLYWYRQTLGQGPEFLTYFQNEAQLEKSRLLSDRFSAERPKGSFSTLEIQRTEQGDSAMYLCASSQTGSTHEQYFGPGTRLTVT.